These 3 T cell receptor beta chains came from one sample sequenced in a study of control samples from healthy donors and cancer patients. The table came from immunoSEQ multiplex PCR; TCRdb's copy has only in-frame clones and leaves some out. This sample has 100,000 to 150,000 clones, with 89% found just once. Source material: PBMCs. The receptors derive from a man over 45 with head and neck cancer.

The chain carries TRBV7-9 and TRBJ1-3; D call uncertain. The V gene lost 1 base and the J gene lost 0 bases, with 10 bases spanning the gap. The CDR3 is made up of 16 amino acids. CDR1 and CDR2 (germline): SEHNR, FQNEAQ (reference sequence). The CDR3 DNA follows: TGTGCCAGCAGCTTAGTGGAGCTCACCTCTGGAAACACCATATATTTT. This translates into CASSLVELTSGNTIYF.

The gene calls are TRBV18 and TRBJ1-3, with D tentatively TRBD1 (6 bases). CDR1 is KGHSH, CDR2 LQKENI, per germline. The CDR3 has 16 residues. V was cut by 1 base and J by 0 bases, with 10 bases left in between. In DNA form, the CDR3 reads TGTGCCAGCTCACCACAAACAGGGACCTCTGGAAACACCATATATTTT. Amino acids: CASSPQTGTSGNTIYF.

The V call is TRBV19, the J call TRBJ1-1; tentatively, D is TRBD1 (5 bases). CDR1 is LNHDA, CDR2 SQIVND, per germline (reference sequence). The CDR3 consists of 13 residues. Trimming shortened V by 8 bases and J by 1 base, and 11 bases separated the two germline ends. The CDR3 loop is CASLPGGNTEAFF. The CDR3 bases are TGTGCCAGTCTACCGGGGGGGAACACTGAAGCTTTCTTT.